This passage covers 27 T cell receptor beta chains from one sample sequenced in a study of vaccination and CD4 T cells after COVID-19. These receptors lack a known antigen. The time point was: late sampling 161 to 241 days after vaccination in three convalescent patients. Treatment denoted: roughly 10-day PBMC culture with coronavirus spike peptide pools or control peptides (ViraFEST assay). Cultured CD4+ T cells had their DNA profiled by the Oncomine TCR Beta short-read assay. Each CDR3 protein gets one entry after TCRdb re-called the PCR reads with MiXCR. The repertoire has around 16,000 distinct CDR3 sequences, around 50% of them found once; the top ten carry 15% to 20%. The source material was CD4+ T cells from blood, cultured in vitro, sampled about 7 months after SARS-CoV-2 vaccination. These receptors were obtained from a human donor who had recovered from COVID-19.

The chain carries TRBV7-9 and TRBJ1-2; TRBD1 might be the D (6 bases). CDR1 and CDR2 from the germline V gene are SEHNR and FQNEAQ (reference sequence). The V gene lost 5 bases and the J gene lost 0 bases, with 10 bases spanning the gap. CDR3 length: 14 amino acids. This chain's CDR3 is CASSAPGANYGYTF. CDR3 DNA: TGTGCCAGCAGCGCCCCAGGGGCTAACTATGGCTACACCTTC.

This clonotype was observed once. One junction end disagrees with the germline gene, perhaps due to a read error. J is TRBJ2-2 and V is TRBV7-7, with a tentative D call TRBD2 (6 bases). In germline, CDR1 is SSHAT, CDR2 FNYEAQ (reference sequence). The CDR3 contains 12 residues. CDR3 sequence (DNA): TGTGCTAGCAGCGCGGGGACCGGGGAGCTGTTTTTT. It codes for CASSAGTGELFF.

V usage is TRBV19 and J usage is TRBJ2-1, with 11 bases identical to TRBD2. Germline CDR1 reads LNHDA; CDR2 reads SQIVND (reference sequence). This CDR3 has 16 amino acids. With V trimmed by 3 bases and J by 2 bases, 3 bases remained unmatched. The CDR3 here is CASSMGTSGAYNEQFF. The DNA for the CDR3 is TGTGCCAGTAGTATGGGGACTAGCGGTGCCTACAATGAGCAGTTCTTC. Together with reference TRBV19 and TRBJ2-1, the CDR3 gives the full variable domain: DGGITQSPKYLFRKEGQNVTLSCEQNLNHDAMYWYRQDPGQGLRLIYYSQIVNDFQKGDIAEGYSVSREKKESFPLTVTSAQKNPTAFYLCASSMGTSGAYNEQFFGPGTRLTVL.

This clonotype was seen more than once but under ten times. The J gene is TRBJ2-7, the V gene TRBV10-3; 12 nucleotides agree with TRBD1. V was clipped by 6 bases and J by 2 bases; unmatched bases: 11. The CDR3 length is 17 residues. CDR1 is ENHRY and CDR2 is SYGVKD in the germline V gene. The CDR3 sequence is CAIRVGQGALGTYEQYF. The CDR3 DNA reads as TGTGCCATCAGAGTGGGACAGGGGGCCCTCGGGACCTACGAGCAGTACTTC.

This clonotype is medium-sized within its sample. The chain links TRBV30 to TRBJ1-2; D not certain. The germline gives CDR1 GTSNPN, CDR2 SVGIG (reference sequence). V gave up 0 bases and J gave up 2 bases, with 7 bases separating them. This CDR3 is 13 amino acids long. The CDR3 loop is CAWSVSQNYGYTF. The CDR3 DNA reads as TGTGCCTGGAGTGTAAGTCAGAACTATGGCTACACCTTC.

This chain connects TRBV7-9 to TRBJ2-1, with D tentatively TRBD2 (7 bases). The CDR3 loop spans 13 amino acids. CDR1 is SEHNR, CDR2 FQNEAQ, per germline (reference sequence). V dropped 0 bases and J dropped 9 bases, with 9 bases sitting between them. The CDR3 loop is CASSLAGGREQFF. The CDR3 bases are TGTGCCAGCAGCTTAGCGGGGGGGCGTGAGCAGTTCTTC.

CDR3 protein: CASSFLRGGHEQYF. In nucleotides, the CDR3 is TGTGCCAGCAGCTTTTTAAGGGGCGGCCACGAGCAGTACTTC. The chain combines TRBV21-1 with TRBJ2-7; the tabulated D call, TRBD1, remains unverified against the DNA. TRBV21-1 is a listed pseudogene. This CDR3 spans 14 amino acids.

This clonotype has more than one count but fewer than ten. This sequence joins TRBV10-3 and TRBJ2-5, with D perhaps matching TRBD2 (7 bases). Germline CDR1 and CDR2: ENHRY and SYGVKD. This CDR3 contains 14 residues. V was pared by 4 bases and J by 3 bases, with 12 bases between. The CDR3 is CAISVGGGEETQYF. The CDR3 DNA is TGTGCCATCAGTGTAGGAGGGGGGGAAGAGACCCAGTACTTC.

The chain employs TRBV20-1 and TRBJ2-2, with a possible D match to TRBD2 (6 bases). Trimming cost V 3 bases and J 7 bases, with 6 bases left between them. There are 11 residues in the CDR3. The germline CDR1 and CDR2 sequences are DFQATT and SNEGSKA (reference sequence). The CDR3 nucleotides are TGCAGTGCTAGGGGGGGCGGGGAGCTGTTTTTT. Translated, it gives CSARGGGELFF.

The J gene is TRBJ2-1, the V gene TRBV24-1, with D unresolved. V was cut by 1 base and J by 5 bases, with 5 bases left in between. Germline V lookup: CDR1 KGHDR, CDR2 SFDVKD. The CDR3 is made up of 13 amino acids. The CDR3 bases are TGTGCCACCAGTGATTTCACTCACAATGAGCAGTTCTTC. Translating it yields CATSDFTHNEQFF.

The J gene is TRBJ2-1, the V gene TRBV20-1; D unclear. The germline V gene encodes CDR1 DFQATT and CDR2 SNEGSKA (reference sequence). V was shortened by 6 bases and J by 10 bases, with 7 bases between the two germline ends. The CDR3 has 9 residues. CDR3 amino acids: CSAGKEQFF. The DNA for the CDR3 is TGCAGTGCGGGCAAGGAGCAGTTCTTC.

The rearrangement joins TRBV27 to TRBJ1-6; a possible D gene is TRBD1 (6 bases). There are 14 residues in the CDR3. V dropped 2 bases and J dropped 10 bases, with 12 bases sitting between them. The germline V gene encodes CDR1 MNHEY and CDR2 SMNVEV (reference sequence). Here the CDR3 reads CASSLVRGESPLHF. The DNA for the CDR3 is TGTGCCAGCAGTTTAGTCAGGGGCGAGTCACCCCTCCACTTT.

The chain links TRBV14 to TRBJ1-6; D is unclear. The germline V and J ends were trimmed by 6 bases and 9 bases, with 15 bases remaining between them. Germline V CDR1 and CDR2: SGHDN, FVKESK. The CDR3 sequence is 14 residues long. CDR3 residues: CASRTGIEGSPLHF. The CDR3, as DNA: TGTGCCAGCAGGACCGGGATAGAGGGTTCACCCCTCCACTTT. Complete variable domain (other parts from reference TRBV14 and TRBJ1-6): EAGVTQFPSHSVIEKGQTVTLRCDPISGHDNLYWYRRVMGKEIKFLLHFVKESKQDESGMPNNRFLAERTGGTYSTLKVQPAELEDSGVYFCASRTGIEGSPLHFGNGTRLTVT.

V usage is TRBV11-2 and J usage is TRBJ2-5; either TRBD1 or TRBD2 may supply D (5 bases each). Trimming removed 1 base from V and 5 bases from J, with 14 bases in between. The CDR3 loop spans 15 amino acids. Germline values: CDR1 SGHAT, CDR2 FQNNGV. CDR3 region: CASSLGPTWGETQYF. In nucleotides, the CDR3 is TGTGCCAGCAGCTTAGGCCCGACCTGGGGGGAGACCCAGTACTTC.

The chain joins TRBV20-1 to TRBJ2-3, with 12 bases that match TRBD2. In germline, CDR1 is DFQATT, CDR2 SNEGSKA (reference sequence). CDR3 length equals 14 residues. V shed 6 bases, J shed 4 bases, and the junction held 5 bases outside the gene matches. CDR3 amino acids: CSARLAGGPDTQYF. The CDR3 DNA follows: TGCAGTGCAAGGCTAGCGGGAGGGCCAGATACGCAGTATTTT.

The chain has TRBV6-6 and TRBJ2-3, with 7 bases that match TRBD1. Germline-derived CDR1 and CDR2 are MNHNY and SVGAGI (reference sequence). V trimming: 7 bases; J trimming: 6 bases; junction bases outside the gene matches: 7. This CDR3 contains 13 residues. The CDR3 loop reads CASKSRQGDTQYF. The CDR3 DNA sequence: TGTGCCAGCAAATCAAGACAGGGCGATACGCAGTATTTT.

The chain carries TRBV6-1 and TRBJ2-7, with D perhaps matching TRBD1 (6 bases). V was clipped by 6 bases and J by 4 bases, with 7 bases between them. This CDR3 region has 11 residues. Germline V gene data show CDR1 as MNHNS and CDR2 as SASEGT. CDR3 residues: CASRQGYEQYF. CDR3 bases: TGTGCCAGCAGGCAGGGGTACGAGCAGTACTTC.

The chain uses TRBV7-9 and TRBJ1-2; the D gene is possibly TRBD1 (6 bases). Germline loops: CDR1 SEHNR, CDR2 FQNEAQ (reference sequence). This CDR3 is 13 amino acids long. The V end was cut by 2 bases, the J end by 4 bases, with 8 bases between. CDR3 DNA sequence: TGTGCCAGCAGCTTAAGGACAGTCTATGGCTACACCTTC. Translated: CASSLRTVYGYTF.

This clonotype was seen more than once but under ten times. J is TRBJ1-2 and V is TRBV7-6, with TRBD1 matching over 9 bases. V trimming: 2 bases; J trimming: 5 bases; junction bases outside the gene matches: 3. The CDR3 contains 14 residues. CDR1 and CDR2 from the germline V gene are SGHVS and FNYEAQ. The CDR3 reads CASSLFGTGYGYTF. The CDR3 DNA reads TGTGCCAGCAGCTTATTTGGGACAGGGTATGGCTACACCTTC. Using reference TRBV7-6 and TRBJ1-2 for the parts outside the CDR3, the full variable domain is GAGVSQSPRYKVTKRGQDVALRCDPISGHVSLYWYRQALGQGPEFLTYFNYEAQQDKSGLPNDRFSAERPEGSISTLTIQRTEQRDSAMYRCASSLFGTGYGYTFGSGTRLTVV.

This clonotype was recorded a few times. The chain has TRBV20-1 and TRBJ2-1, with D possibly TRBD2 on 6 matching bases. Per the germline V gene, CDR1 is DFQATT and CDR2 is SNEGSKA (reference sequence). This CDR3 comprises 12 residues. V gave up 2 bases and J gave up 10 bases, with 12 bases separating them. CDR3: CSARRRDGEQFF. The CDR3 nucleotides read TGCAGTGCTAGAAGGAGGGACGGAGAGCAGTTCTTC.

The chain couples TRBV4-2 to TRBJ2-3; possibly TRBD2 for D (5 bases). V gave up 3 bases and J gave up 4 bases, with 17 bases separating them. The CDR3 has 16 residues. From germline, CDR1 is LGHNA and CDR2 YNFKEQ. CDR3 loop: CASSHAGGLRPDTQYF. CDR3 in DNA: TGTGCCAGCAGCCATGCCGGCGGGTTACGCCCAGATACGCAGTATTTT.

This clonotype is medium-sized within its sample. The rearrangement uses TRBV30 and TRBJ1-2, with TRBD1 as a possible D gene (5 bases). In germline, CDR1 is GTSNPN, CDR2 SVGIG (reference sequence). Trimming cost V 2 bases and J 8 bases, with 18 bases left between them. The CDR3 runs 14 residues. CDR3 in DNA: TGTGCCTGGAGTCGATCCGGGGCTTTGTGGGGCTACACCTTC. It codes for CAWSRSGALWGYTF.

The chain combines TRBV5-4 with TRBJ2-5, with TRBD1 matching 7 bases. V lost 3 bases and J lost 4; bases outside the gene matches: 6. CDR3 length: 14 amino acids. The germline gives CDR1 SGHNT, CDR2 YYREEE (reference sequence). The CDR3, as DNA: TGTGCCAGCAGCTCTGGGACAGCCGCAGAGACCCAGTACTTC. Residues: CASSSGTAAETQYF.

The chain employs TRBV6-1 and TRBJ1-2; 9 bases agree with TRBD1. The CDR3 runs to 15 residues. Trimming cost V 8 bases and J 6 bases; bases outside gene matches: 13. Germline loops: CDR1 MNHNS, CDR2 SASEGT. This CDR3 reads CASYPGQGRFHGYTF. CDR3 nucleotides: TGTGCCAGCTACCCGGGACAGGGTCGATTTCATGGCTACACCTTC.

The chain carries TRBV20-1 and TRBJ2-5; the match to TRBD2 covers 8 bases. In germline, CDR1 is DFQATT, CDR2 SNEGSKA (reference sequence). The V gene end was trimmed by 0 bases and the J gene end by 3 bases; junction bases not matched to a gene: 9. CDR3 length equals 16 residues. CDR3 nucleotides: TGCAGTGCTAGAGATTTCCAGCGGGGGAGAAAAGAGACCCAGTACTTC. Encoded protein: CSARDFQRGRKETQYF.

Only a few counts were recorded for this clonotype. The J gene is TRBJ1-2, the V gene TRBV7-9; unclear D gene. CDR3 length: 14 amino acids. CDR1 is SEHNR, CDR2 FQNEAQ, per germline (reference sequence). The V end was cut by 0 bases, the J end by 1 base, with 6 bases between. In DNA form, the CDR3 reads TGTGCCAGCAGCTTAGCGCGCGATAACTATGGCTACACCTTC. This codes for CASSLARDNYGYTF. The complete variable domain, with remaining parts taken from reference TRBV7-9 and TRBJ1-2, reads DTGVSQNPRHKITKRGQNVTFRCDPISEHNRLYWYRQTLGQGPEFLTYFQNEAQLEKSRLLSDRFSAERPKGSFSTLEIQRTEQGDSAMYLCASSLARDNYGYTFGSGTRLTVV.

This clonotype is medium-sized in the sample. CDR3 sequence (DNA): TGTGCCAGCAGTTACTCTTCAGGGGGCTCCTACGAGCAGTACTTC. It encodes CASSYSSGGSYEQYF. The rearrangement uses TRBV6-5 and TRBJ2-7; TRBD1 aligns across 7 bases. Trimming took 0 bases from V and 0 from J; bases not matched to a gene: 2. CDR3 length: 15 residues. CDR1 MNHEY and CDR2 SVGAGI come from the germline V gene.